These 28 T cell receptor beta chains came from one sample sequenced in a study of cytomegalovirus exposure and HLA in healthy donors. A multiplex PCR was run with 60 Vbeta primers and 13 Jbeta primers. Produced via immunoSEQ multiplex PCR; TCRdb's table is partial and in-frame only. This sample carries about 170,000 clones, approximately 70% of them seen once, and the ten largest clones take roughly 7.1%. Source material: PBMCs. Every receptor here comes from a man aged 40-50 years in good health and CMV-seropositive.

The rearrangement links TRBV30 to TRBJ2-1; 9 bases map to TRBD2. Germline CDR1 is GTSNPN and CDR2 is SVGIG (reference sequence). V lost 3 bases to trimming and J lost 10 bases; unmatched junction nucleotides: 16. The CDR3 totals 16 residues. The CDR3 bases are TGTGCCTGGAGGACCGCAGTAGAGCGGGGGGCCCAAGAGCAGTTCTTC. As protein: CAWRTAVERGAQEQFF. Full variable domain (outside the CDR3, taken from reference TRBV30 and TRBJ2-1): SQTIHQWPATLVQPVGSPLSLECTVEGTSNPNLYWYRQAAGRGLQLLFYSVGIGQISSEVPQNLSASRPQDRQFILSSKKLLLSDSGFYLCAWRTAVERGAQEQFFGPGTRLTVL.

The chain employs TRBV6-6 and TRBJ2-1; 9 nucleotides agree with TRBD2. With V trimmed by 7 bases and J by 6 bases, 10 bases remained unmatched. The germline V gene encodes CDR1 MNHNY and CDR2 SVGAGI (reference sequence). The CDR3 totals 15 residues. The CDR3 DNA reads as TGTGCCAGCACCACTAGTCCTAGCGGGGTCAATGAGCAGTTCTTC. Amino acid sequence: CASTTSPSGVNEQFF.

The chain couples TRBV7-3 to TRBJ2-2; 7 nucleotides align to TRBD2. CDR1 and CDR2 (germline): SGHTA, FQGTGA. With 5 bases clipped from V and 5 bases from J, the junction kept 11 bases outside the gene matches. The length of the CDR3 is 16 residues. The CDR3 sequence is CASSPLSGGGTGELFF. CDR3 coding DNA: TGTGCCAGCAGCCCGCTTTCGGGGGGAGGGACCGGGGAGCTGTTTTTT.

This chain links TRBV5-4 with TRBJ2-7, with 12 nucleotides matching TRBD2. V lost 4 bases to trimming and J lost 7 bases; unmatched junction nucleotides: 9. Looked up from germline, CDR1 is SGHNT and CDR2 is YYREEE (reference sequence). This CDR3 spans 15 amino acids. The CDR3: CASSSLAGGPREQYF. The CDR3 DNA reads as TGTGCCAGCAGCAGTCTAGCGGGGGGGCCCCGGGAGCAGTACTTC.

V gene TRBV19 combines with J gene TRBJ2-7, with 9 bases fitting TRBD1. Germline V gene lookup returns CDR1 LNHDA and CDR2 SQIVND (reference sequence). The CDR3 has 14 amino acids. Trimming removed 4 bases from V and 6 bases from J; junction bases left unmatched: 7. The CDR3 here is CASSKGDRVSEQYF. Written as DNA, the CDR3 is TGTGCCAGTAGTAAGGGGGACAGGGTATCCGAGCAGTACTTC.

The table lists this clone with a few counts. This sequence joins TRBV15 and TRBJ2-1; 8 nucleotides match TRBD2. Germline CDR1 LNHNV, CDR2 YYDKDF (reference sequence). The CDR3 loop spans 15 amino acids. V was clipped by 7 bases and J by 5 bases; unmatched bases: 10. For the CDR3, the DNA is TGTGCCACCAAAAGTGGACAGCGGGGGAACAATGAGCAGTTCTTC. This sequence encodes CATKSGQRGNNEQFF.

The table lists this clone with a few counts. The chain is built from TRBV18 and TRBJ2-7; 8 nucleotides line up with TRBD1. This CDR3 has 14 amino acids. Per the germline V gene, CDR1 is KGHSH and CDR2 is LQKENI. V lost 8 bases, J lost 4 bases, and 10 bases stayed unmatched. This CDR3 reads CASQRGDRPYEQYF. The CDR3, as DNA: TGTGCCAGCCAACGAGGGGACAGGCCTTACGAGCAGTACTTC.

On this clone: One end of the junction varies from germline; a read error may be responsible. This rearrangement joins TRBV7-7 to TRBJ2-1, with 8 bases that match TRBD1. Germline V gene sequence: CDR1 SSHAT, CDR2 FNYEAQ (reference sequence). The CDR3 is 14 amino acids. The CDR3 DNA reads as TGTGCTAGCAGCTTAGACAGGGGATCGGGTGAGCAGTTCTTC. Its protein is CASSLDRGSGEQFF.

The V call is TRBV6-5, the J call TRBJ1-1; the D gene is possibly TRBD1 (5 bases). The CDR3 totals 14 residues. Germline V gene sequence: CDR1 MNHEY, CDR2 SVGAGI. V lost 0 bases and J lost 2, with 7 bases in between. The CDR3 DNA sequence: TGTGCCAGCAGTTACTCGACAGCCAACACTGAAGCTTTCTTT. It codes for CASSYSTANTEAFF.

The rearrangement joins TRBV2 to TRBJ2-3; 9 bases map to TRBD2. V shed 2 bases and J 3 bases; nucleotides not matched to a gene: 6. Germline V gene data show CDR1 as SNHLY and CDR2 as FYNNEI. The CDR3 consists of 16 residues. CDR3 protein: CASSEKRGAGTDTQYF. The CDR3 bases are TGTGCCAGCAGTGAAAAGCGGGGGGCCGGGACAGATACGCAGTATTTT.

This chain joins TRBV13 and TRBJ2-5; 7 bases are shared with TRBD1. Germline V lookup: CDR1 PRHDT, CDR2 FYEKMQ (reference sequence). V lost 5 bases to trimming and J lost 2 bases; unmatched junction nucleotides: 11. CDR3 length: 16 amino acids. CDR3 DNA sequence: TGTGCCAGCAGCCACCGTTTTTCGGGACAGCAAGAGACCCAGTACTTC. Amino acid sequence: CASSHRFSGQQETQYF.

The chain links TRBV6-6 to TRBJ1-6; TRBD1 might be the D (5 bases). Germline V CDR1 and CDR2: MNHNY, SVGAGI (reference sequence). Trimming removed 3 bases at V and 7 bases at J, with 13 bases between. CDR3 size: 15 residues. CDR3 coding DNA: TGTGCCAGCAGTTATCGAGACAGCTTGAATTCACCCCTCCACTTT. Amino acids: CASSYRDSLNSPLHF.

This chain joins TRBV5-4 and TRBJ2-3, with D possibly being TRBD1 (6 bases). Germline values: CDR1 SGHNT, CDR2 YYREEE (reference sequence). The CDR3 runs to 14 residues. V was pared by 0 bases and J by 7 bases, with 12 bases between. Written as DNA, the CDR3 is TGTGCCAGCAGCTTGGCTACAGGGCGAAATACGCAGTATTTT. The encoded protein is CASSLATGRNTQYF.

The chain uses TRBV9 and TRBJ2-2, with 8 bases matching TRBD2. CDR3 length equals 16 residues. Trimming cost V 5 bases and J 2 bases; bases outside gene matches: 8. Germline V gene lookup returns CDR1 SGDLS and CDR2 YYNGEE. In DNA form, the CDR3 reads TGTGCCAGCAGGGGTACGGGGGGGGTAAACACCGGGGAGCTGTTTTTT. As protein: CASRGTGGVNTGELFF.

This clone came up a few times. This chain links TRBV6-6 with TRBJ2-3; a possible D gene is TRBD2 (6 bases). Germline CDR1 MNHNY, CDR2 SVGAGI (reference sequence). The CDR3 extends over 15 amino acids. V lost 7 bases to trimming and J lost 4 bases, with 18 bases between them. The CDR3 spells CASTPEGLPADTQYF. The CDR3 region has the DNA TGTGCCAGCACTCCGGAGGGCCTACCCGCAGATACGCAGTATTTT.

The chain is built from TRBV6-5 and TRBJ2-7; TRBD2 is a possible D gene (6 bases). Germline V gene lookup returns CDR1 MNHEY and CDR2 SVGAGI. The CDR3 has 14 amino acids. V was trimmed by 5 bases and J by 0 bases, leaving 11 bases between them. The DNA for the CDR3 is TGTGCCAGCAGTGACGGGGGAGACTCCTACGAGCAGTACTTC. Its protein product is CASSDGGDSYEQYF.

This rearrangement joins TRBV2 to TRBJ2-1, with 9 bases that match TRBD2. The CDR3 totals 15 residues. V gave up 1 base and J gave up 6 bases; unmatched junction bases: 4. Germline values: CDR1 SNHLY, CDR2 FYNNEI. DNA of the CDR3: TGTGCCAGCAGTGAAGGGAGAGCGGGGGGCAATGAGCAGTTCTTC. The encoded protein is CASSEGRAGGNEQFF.

The CDR3 sequence is CASSAGQGIDTQYF. The CDR3 DNA reads TGTGCCAGCTCAGCGGGACAGGGTATAGATACGCAGTATTTT. The chain couples TRBV18 to TRBJ2-3; TRBD1 matches 9 bases. There are 14 residues in the CDR3. V was pared by 5 bases and J by 5 bases, with 5 bases of the junction left unmatched. Looked up from germline, CDR1 is KGHSH and CDR2 is LQKENI.

CDR3: CASSKGNEQYF. CDR3 nucleotides: TGTGCCAGCAGTAAGGGGAACGAGCAGTACTTC. The rearrangement links TRBV6-1 to TRBJ2-5; the D gene is possibly TRBD1 (5 bases). The DNA end is a closer match to TRBJ2-7, so the J assignment may be wrong. Germline V lookup: CDR1 MNHNS, CDR2 SASEGT. The CDR3 loop spans 11 amino acids.

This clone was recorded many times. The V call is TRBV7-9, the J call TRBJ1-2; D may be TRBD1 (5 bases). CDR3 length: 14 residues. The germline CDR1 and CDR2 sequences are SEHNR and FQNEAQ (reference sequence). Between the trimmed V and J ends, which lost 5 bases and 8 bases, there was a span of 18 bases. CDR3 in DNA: TGTGCCAGCAGCCCATACAGTGGGGCTGGGGGCTACACCTTC. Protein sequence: CASSPYSGAGGYTF. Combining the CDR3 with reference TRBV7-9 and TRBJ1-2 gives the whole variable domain DTGVSQNPRHKITKRGQNVTFRCDPISEHNRLYWYRQTLGQGPEFLTYFQNEAQLEKSRLLSDRFSAERPKGSFSTLEIQRTEQGDSAMYLCASSPYSGAGGYTFGSGTRLTVV.

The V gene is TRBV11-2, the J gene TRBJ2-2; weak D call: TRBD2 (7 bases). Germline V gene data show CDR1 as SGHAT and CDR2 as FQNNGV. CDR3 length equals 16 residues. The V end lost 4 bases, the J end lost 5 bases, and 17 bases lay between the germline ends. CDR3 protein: CASSSYRGARTGELFF. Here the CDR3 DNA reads TGTGCCAGCAGCTCCTATCGGGGGGCTAGAACCGGGGAGCTGTTTTTT.

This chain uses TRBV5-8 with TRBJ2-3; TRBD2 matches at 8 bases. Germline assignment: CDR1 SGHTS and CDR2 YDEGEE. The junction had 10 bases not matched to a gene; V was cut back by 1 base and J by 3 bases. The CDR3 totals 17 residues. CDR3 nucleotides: TGTGCCAGCAGCTTGAGAGAGACTAGCGTGTCTACAGATACGCAGTATTTT. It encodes CASSLRETSVSTDTQYF.

CDR3 DNA sequence: TGTGCTAGTGGTAAACAGGGGGCGATGTACTTC. It codes for CASGKQGAMYF. This chain joins TRBV12-5 and TRBJ2-7, with 9 bases aligning to TRBD1. This CDR3 region has 11 residues. Germline V lookup: CDR1 LGHNT, CDR2 FRNRAP. V was clipped by 5 bases and J by 12 bases; unmatched bases: 5.

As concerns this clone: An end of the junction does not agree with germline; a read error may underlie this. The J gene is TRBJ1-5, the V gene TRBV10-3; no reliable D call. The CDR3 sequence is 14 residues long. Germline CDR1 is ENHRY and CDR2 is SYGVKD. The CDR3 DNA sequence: TGTGCCATCAGGGAGTCTAATAGCAATCAGCCCCAGCATTTT. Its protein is CAIRESNSNQPQHF.

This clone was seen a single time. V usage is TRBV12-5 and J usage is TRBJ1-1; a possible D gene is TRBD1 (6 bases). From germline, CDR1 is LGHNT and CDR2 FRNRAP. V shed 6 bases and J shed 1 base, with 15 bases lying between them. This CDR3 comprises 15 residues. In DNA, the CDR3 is TGTGCTAGTGGCCCTCCGCGGGGGCAGAACACTGAAGCTTTCTTT. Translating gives CASGPPRGQNTEAFF.

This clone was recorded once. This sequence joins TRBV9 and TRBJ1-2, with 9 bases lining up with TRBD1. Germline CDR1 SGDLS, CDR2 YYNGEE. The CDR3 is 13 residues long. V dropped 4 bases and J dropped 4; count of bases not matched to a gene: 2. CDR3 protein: CASSSGQGYGYTF. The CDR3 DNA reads TGTGCCAGCAGCTCGGGACAGGGCTATGGCTACACCTTC. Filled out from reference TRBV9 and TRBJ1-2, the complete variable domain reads DSGVTQTPKHLITATGQRVTLRCSPRSGDLSVYWYQQSLDQGLQFLIQYYNGEERAKGNILERFSAQQFPDLHSELNLSSLELGDSALYFCASSSGQGYGYTFGSGTRLTVV.

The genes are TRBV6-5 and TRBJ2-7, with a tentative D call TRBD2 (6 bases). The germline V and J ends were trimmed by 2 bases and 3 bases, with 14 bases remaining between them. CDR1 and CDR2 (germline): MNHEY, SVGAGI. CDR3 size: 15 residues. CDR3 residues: CASSYGGTQDYEQYF. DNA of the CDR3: TGTGCCAGCAGTTACGGCGGGACGCAGGACTACGAGCAGTACTTC.

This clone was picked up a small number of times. Here the CDR3 DNA reads TGTGCCAGCAGCTTAGCACAGGCGAACACTGAAGCTTTCTTT. As protein: CASSLAQANTEAFF. J is TRBJ1-1 and V is TRBV7-6; weak D call: TRBD1 (5 bases). This CDR3 is built from 14 residues. Germline CDR1 and CDR2: SGHVS and FNYEAQ. V lost 0 bases, J lost 1 base, and 6 bases lay in between.